Given below is one T cell receptor (beta chain) in context. No antigen is known for it. The data were obtained in a study of regulatory T cells in long-lasting Graves disease. Study summary: Over 5 years of antithyroid drugs plus positive TSH receptor antibodies defined persistent Graves' disease.

Whole-study results and caveats: Persistent disease samples used TRBV28, TRBJ1-2 and TRBJ2-5 preferentially. Researchers reported studying only peripheral blood, not thyroid tissue.

Trimming cost V 6 bases and J 4 bases, with 11 bases left between them. This CDR3 has 13 amino acids. The germline V gene encodes CDR1 SGHTA and CDR2 FQGNSA. The time point is: persistent/refractory GD, antithyroid drugs over 5 years with positive TRAb. From PBMCs, RNA was extracted and then used to make the TCR library. Libraries of TCR beta came from iRepertoire HTBI primers plus Arm-PCR of CDR3 regions. One entry per CDR3 protein, called by TCRdb with MiXCR from the multiplex PCR reads. The sample yields about 290,000 distinct CDR3 sequences, around 20% seen once. Sequencing used peripheral blood mononuclear cells (PBMCs), obtained when the disease was refractory, from a patient treated with antithyroid drugs. The source of this sequence is a female donor with Graves disease. The chain combines TRBV7-2 with TRBJ2-3; D is perhaps TRBD2 (6 bases). The CDR3 spells CASRVEGADTQYF. The CDR3 DNA follows: TGTGCCAGCAGGGTGGAGGGTGCAGATACGCAGTATTTT.